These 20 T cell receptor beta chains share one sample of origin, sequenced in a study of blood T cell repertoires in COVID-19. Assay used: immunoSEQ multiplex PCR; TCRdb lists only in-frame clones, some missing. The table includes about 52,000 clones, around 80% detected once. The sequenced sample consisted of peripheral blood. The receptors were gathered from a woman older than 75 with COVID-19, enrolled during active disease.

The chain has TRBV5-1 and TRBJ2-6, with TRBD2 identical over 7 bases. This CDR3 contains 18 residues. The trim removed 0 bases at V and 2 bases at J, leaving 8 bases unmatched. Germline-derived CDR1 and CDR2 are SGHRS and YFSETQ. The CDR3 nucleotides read TGCGCCAGCAGCTTGGAGGCTAGCGGAAGTGCTGGGGCCAACGTCCTGACTTTC. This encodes CASSLEASGSAGANVLTF.

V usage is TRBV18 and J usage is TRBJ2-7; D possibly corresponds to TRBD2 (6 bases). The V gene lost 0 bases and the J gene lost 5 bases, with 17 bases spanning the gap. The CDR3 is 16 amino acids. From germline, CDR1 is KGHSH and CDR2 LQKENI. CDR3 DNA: TGTGCCAGCTCACCACCGAGGAGGGTAGGGTTCAACGAGCAGTACTTC. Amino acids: CASSPPRRVGFNEQYF.

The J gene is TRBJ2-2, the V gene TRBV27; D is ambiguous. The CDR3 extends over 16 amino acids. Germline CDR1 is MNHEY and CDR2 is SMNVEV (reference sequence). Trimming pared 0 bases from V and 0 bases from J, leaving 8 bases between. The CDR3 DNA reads TGTGCCAGCAGTTTATCGGTAGAACCGAACACCGGGGAGCTGTTTTTT. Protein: CASSLSVEPNTGELFF.

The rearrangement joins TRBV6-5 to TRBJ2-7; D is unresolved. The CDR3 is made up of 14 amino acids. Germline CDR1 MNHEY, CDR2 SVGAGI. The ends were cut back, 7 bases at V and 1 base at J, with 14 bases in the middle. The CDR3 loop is CASTTGGSSYEQYF. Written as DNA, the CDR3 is TGTGCCAGCACCACGGGTGGCAGTTCCTACGAGCAGTACTTC.

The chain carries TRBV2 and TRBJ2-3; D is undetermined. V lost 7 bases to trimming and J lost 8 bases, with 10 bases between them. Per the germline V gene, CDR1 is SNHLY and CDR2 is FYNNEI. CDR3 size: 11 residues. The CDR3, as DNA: TGTGCCAGCAAGATCGCGAGTACGCAGTATTTT. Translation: CASKIASTQYF.

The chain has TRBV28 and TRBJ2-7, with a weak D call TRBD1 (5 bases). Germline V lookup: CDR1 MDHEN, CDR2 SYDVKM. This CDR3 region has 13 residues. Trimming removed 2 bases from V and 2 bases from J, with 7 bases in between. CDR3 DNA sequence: TGTGCCAGCAGTTTAGACAGCCCCTACGAGCAGTACTTC. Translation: CASSLDSPYEQYF.

The CDR3 DNA follows: TGTGCCAGCAGCAAACAGGGAAACACTGAAGCTTTCTTT. Amino acids: CASSKQGNTEAFF. The rearrangement uses TRBV7-9 and TRBJ1-1; D is perhaps TRBD1 (6 bases). V was cut by 5 bases and J by 2 bases, with 9 bases left in between. The CDR3 spans 13 residues. Germline values: CDR1 SEHNR, CDR2 FQNEAQ (reference sequence). Full variable domain (rest looked up from reference TRBV7-9 and TRBJ1-1): DTGVSQNPRHKITKRGQNVTFRCDPISEHNRLYWYRQTLGQGPEFLTYFQNEAQLEKSRLLSDRFSAERPKGSFSTLEIQRTEQGDSAMYLCASSKQGNTEAFFGQGTRLTVV.

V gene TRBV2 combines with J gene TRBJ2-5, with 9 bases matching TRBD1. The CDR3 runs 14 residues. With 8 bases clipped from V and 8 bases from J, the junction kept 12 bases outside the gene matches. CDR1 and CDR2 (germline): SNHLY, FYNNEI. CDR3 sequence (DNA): TGTGCCAGCGCCCGGGACAGGGAGCTCCCCACCCAGTACTTC. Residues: CASARDRELPTQYF.

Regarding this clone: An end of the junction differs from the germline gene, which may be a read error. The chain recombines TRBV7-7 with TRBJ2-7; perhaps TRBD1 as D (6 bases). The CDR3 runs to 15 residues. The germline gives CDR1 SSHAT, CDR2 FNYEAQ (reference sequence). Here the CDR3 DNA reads TGTGCTAGCAGCTTGTTCCAGGGGACGGCCTACGAGCAGTACTTC. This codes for CASSLFQGTAYEQYF.

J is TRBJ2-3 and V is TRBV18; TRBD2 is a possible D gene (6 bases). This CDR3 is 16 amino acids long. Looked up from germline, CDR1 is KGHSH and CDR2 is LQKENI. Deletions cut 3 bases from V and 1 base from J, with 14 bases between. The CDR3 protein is CASSPPLGGGTDTQYF. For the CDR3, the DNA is TGTGCCAGCTCACCCCCGTTGGGAGGCGGCACAGATACGCAGTATTTT.

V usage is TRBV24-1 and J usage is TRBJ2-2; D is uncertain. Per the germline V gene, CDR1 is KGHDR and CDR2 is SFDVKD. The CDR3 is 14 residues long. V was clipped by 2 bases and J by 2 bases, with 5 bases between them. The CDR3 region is CATSDYRNTGELFF. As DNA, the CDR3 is TGTGCCACCAGTGATTACAGAAACACCGGGGAGCTGTTTTTT.

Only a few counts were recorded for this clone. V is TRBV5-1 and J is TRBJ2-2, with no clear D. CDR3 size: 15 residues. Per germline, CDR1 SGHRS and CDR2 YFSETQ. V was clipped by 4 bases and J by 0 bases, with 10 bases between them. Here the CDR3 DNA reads TGCGCCAGCAGCGGAGAAAAAGCGAACACCGGGGAGCTGTTTTTT. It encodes CASSGEKANTGELFF. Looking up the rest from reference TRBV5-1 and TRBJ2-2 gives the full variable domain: KAGVTQTPRYLIKTRGQQVTLSCSPISGHRSVSWYQQTPGQGLQFLFEYFSETQRNKGNFPGRFSGRQFSNSRSEMNVSTLELGDSALYLCASSGEKANTGELFFGEGSRLTVL.

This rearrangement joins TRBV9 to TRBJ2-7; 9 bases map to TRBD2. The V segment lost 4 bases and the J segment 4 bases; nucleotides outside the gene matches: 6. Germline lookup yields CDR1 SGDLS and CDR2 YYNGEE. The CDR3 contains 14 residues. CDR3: CASSFSGRGYEQYF. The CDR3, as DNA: TGTGCCAGCAGCTTTAGCGGGAGAGGGTACGAGCAGTACTTC.

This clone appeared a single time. The CDR3 nucleotides read TGTGCCTGGAAAAGTGAACAGGGGAAATCCCTCCACTTT. Its protein is CAWKSEQGKSLHF. The chain recombines TRBV30 with TRBJ1-6, with 7 bases matching TRBD1. CDR1 is GTSNPN and CDR2 is SVGIG in the germline V gene (reference sequence). With V trimmed by 4 bases and J by 14 bases, 11 bases remained unmatched. The CDR3 sequence is 13 residues long.

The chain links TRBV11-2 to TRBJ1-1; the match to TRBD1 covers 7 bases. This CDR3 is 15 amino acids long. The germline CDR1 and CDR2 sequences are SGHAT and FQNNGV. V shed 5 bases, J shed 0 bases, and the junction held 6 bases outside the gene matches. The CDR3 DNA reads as TGTGCCAGCAGCAGAGGGGGACAGTTGAACACTGAAGCTTTCTTT. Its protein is CASSRGGQLNTEAFF.

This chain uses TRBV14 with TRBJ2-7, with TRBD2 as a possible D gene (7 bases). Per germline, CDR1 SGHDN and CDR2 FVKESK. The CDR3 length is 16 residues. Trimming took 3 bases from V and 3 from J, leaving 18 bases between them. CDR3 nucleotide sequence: TGTGCCAGCAGCCACGGAGGGGGGGGAAAGTTCTACGAGCAGTACTTC. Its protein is CASSHGGGGKFYEQYF.

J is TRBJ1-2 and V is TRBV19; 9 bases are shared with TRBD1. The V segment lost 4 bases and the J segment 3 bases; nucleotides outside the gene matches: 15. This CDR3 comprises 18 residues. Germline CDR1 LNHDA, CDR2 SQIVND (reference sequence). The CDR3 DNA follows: TGTGCCAGTAGTAGACGAACCGGGACAGGGTTTTCGGACTATGGCTACACCTTC. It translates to CASSRRTGTGFSDYGYTF.

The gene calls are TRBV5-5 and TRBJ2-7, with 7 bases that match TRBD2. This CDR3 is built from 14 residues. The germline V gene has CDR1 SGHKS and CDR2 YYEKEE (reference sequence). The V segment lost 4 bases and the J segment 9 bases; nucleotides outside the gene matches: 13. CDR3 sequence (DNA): TGTGCCAGCAGCGCGGGGGTTGGGTCCCTGGGGCAGTACTTC. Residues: CASSAGVGSLGQYF. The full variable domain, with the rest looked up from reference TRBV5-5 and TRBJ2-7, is DAGVTQSPTHLIKTRGQQVTLRCSPISGHKSVSWYQQVLGQGPQFIFQYYEKEERGRGNFPDRFSARQFPNYSSELNVNALLLGDSALYLCASSAGVGSLGQYFGPGTRLTVT.

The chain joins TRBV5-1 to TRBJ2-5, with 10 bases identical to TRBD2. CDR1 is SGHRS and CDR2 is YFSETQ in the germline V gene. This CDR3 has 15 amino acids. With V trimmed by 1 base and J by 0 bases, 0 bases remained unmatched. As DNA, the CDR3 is TGCGCCAGCAGCTTGACTAGCGGGAACCAAGAGACCCAGTACTTC. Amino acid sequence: CASSLTSGNQETQYF.

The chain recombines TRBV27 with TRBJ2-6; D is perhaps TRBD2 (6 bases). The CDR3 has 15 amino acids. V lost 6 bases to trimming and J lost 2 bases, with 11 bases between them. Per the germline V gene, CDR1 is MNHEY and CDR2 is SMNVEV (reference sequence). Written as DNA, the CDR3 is TGTGCCAGCAGAGTAGCGGTAGCTGGGGCCAACGTCCTGACTTTC. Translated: CASRVAVAGANVLTF.